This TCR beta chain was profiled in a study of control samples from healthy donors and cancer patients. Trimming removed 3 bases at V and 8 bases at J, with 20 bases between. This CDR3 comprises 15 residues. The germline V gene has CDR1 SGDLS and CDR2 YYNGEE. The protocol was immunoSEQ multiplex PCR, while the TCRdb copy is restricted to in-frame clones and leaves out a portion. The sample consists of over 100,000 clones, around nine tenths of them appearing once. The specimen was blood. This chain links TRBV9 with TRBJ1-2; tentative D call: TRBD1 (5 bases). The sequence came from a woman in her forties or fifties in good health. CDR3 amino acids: CASSAGPVGGSGYTF. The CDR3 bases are TGTGCCAGCAGCGCCGGACCCGTTGGGGGGTCGGGCTACACCTTC.